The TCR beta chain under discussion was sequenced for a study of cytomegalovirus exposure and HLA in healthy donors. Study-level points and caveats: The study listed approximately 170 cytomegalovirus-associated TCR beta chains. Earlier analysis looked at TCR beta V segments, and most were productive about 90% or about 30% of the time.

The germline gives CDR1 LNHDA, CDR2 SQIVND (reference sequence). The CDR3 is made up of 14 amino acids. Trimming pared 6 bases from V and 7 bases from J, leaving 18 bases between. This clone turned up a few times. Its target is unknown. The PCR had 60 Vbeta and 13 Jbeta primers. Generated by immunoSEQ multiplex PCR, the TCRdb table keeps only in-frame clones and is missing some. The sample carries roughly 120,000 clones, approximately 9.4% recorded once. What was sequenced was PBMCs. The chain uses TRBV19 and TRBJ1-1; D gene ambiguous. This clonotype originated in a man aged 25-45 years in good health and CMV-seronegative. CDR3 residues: CASRRSSTVDEAFF. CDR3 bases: TGTGCCAGTAGGAGAAGCTCGACTGTTGATGAAGCTTTCTTT.